The present T cell receptor beta chain was sequenced within a study of T-cell memory formation after mild COVID-19. The overall study: Each donor largely had its own TCR clusters.

The germline V and J ends were trimmed by 1 base and 12 bases, with 16 bases remaining between them. The CDR3 has 15 residues. Per germline, CDR1 SGHVS and CDR2 FNYEAQ. Study-level points and caveats: Confirmation of SARS-CoV-2 specificity was lacking for second-wave clones peaking day 37.

As to this clonotype: The target antigen is unknown.

TCR alpha and TCR beta cDNA libraries carrying sample barcodes and UMIs were produced by 5'RACE using constant-segment primers. TCRdb reanalysed the 5' RACE reads using MiXCR and keeps one entry per CDR3 protein. The table records about 410,000 distinct CDR3 sequences, approximately 18% of them present only once. The sample was PBMCs or a T cell subset sorted from them (not recorded which). The chain employs TRBV7-6 and TRBJ1-6; tentative D call: TRBD1 (5 bases). The TCR comes from a man younger than 35 who had mild COVID-19 (a few samples of this study predate the infection). Cell type and time point are not known. The CDR3 spells CASSLDAGEGRPLHF. The CDR3 region has the DNA TGTGCCAGCAGCTTAGACGCGGGGGAAGGTAGACCCCTCCACTTT.